What follows describes a single T cell receptor (beta chain). The antigen is not known. This record belongs to a study of T cell repertoires in cytomegalovirus infection. As for the study in general: TCR beta signatures that were public indicated CMV infection and matching HLA type.

From the reads, TCRdb called clonotypes with MiXCR, one entry per CDR3 protein. The sample records about 490,000 distinct CDR3 sequences, roughly 29% being singletons. General study findings and limits: Dominating the ex vivo response were HLA-C-restricted CMV-specific TCR beta clonotypes. Frequencies of public TCR beta families were cumulated, and this identified carriers of CMV plus the relevant HLA.

The clonotype comes from a human donor in good health (CMV status not recorded). Some clones in this sample may be carry-over from other donors' samples. Material for sequencing was PBMCs.

In nucleotides, the CDR3 is TGTGCCAGCGTCCCTAGCGGGAGGACGAACGGGGAGCTGTTTTTT. Its translation: CASVPSGRTNGELFF. The chain links TRBV2 to TRBJ2-2; 11 nucleotides line up with TRBD2. The CDR3 sequence is 15 residues long. CDR1 and CDR2 from the germline V gene are SNHLY and FYNNEI. V shed 8 bases, J shed 7 bases, and the junction held 9 bases outside the gene matches.